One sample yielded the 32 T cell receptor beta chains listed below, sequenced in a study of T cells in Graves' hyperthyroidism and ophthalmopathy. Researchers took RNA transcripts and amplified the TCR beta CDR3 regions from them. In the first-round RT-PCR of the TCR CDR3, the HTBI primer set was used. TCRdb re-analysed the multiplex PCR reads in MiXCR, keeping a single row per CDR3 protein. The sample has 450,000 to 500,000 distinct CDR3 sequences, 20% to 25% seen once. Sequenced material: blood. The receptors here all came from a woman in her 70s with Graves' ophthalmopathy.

The CDR3 bases are TGTGCCAGCAGAGGACAGGTACAAGAGACCCAGTACTTC. Translating it yields CASRGQVQETQYF. J is TRBJ2-5 and V is TRBV27; TRBD1 matches at 7 bases. CDR1 and CDR2 from the germline V gene are MNHEY and SMNVEV (reference sequence). The V gene end was trimmed by 6 bases and the J gene end by 2 bases; junction bases not matched to a gene: 3. The CDR3 has 13 amino acids.

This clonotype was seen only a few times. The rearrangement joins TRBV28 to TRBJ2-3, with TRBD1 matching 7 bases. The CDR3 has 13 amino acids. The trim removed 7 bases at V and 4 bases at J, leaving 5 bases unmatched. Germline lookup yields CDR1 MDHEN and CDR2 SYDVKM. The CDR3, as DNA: TGTGCCAGCATTACAGACAGGGCAGATACGCAGTATTTT. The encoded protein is CASITDRADTQYF.

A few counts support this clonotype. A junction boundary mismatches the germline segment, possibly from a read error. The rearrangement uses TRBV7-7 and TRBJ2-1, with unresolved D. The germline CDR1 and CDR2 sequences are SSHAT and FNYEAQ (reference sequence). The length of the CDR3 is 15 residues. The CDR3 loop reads CASSLTTGSYNEQFF. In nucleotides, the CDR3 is TGTGCTAGCAGCTTAACTACGGGCTCCTACAATGAGCAGTTCTTC.

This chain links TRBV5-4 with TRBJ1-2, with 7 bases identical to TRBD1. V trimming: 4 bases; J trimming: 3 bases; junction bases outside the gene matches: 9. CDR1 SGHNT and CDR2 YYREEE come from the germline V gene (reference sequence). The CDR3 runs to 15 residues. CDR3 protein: CASSRGRGLDYGYTF. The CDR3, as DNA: TGTGCCAGCAGCCGGGGGAGGGGGCTGGACTATGGCTACACCTTC. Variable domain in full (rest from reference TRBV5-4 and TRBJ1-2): ETGVTQSPTHLIKTRGQQVTLRCSSQSGHNTVSWYQQALGQGPQFIFQYYREEENGRGNFPPRFSGLQFPNYSSELNVNALELDDSALYLCASSRGRGLDYGYTFGSGTRLTVV.

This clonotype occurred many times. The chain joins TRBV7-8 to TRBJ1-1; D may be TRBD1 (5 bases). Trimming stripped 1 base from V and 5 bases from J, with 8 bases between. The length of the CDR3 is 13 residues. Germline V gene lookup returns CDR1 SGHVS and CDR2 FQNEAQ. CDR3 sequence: CASSLGYRTEAFF. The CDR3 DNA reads TGTGCCAGCAGCTTAGGGTACAGGACTGAAGCTTTCTTT.

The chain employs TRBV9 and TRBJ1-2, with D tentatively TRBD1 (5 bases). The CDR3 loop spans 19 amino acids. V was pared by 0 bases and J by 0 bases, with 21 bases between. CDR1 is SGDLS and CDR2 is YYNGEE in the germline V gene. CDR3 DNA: TGTGCCAGCAGCGTAGAATCGGGGTGGGGGGGGAATCCTAACTATGGCTACACCTTC. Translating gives CASSVESGWGGNPNYGYTF.

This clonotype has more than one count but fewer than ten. The CDR3 protein is CSVGLAGGQETQYF. CDR3 nucleotides: TGCAGCGTTGGACTAGCGGGAGGGCAAGAGACCCAGTACTTC. V and J are TRBV29-1 and TRBJ2-5; TRBD2 matches 14 bases. Germline V gene data show CDR1 as SQVTM and CDR2 as ANQGSEA. The trim removed 4 bases at V and 2 bases at J, leaving 0 bases unmatched. The CDR3 runs to 14 residues.

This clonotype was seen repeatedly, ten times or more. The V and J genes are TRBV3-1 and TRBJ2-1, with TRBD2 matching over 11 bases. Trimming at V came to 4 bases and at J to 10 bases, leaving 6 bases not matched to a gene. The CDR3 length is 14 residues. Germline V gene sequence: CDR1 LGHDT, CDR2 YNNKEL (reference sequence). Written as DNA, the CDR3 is TGTGCCAGCAGCCCTGCACTAGCGGGAGTCGAGCAGTTCTTC. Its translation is CASSPALAGVEQFF.

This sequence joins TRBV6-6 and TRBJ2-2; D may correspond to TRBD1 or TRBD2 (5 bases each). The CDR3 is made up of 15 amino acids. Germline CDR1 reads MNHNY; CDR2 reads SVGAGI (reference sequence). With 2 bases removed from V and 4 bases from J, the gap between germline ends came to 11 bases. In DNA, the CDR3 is TGTGCCAGCAGTTACCGGGACGTATCCACCGGGGAGCTGTTTTTT. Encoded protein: CASSYRDVSTGELFF.

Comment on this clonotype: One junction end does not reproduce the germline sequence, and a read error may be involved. The CDR3 DNA reads as TGTGCCAGCAGCTCAAAGCGGGACTCCTACGATGAGCAGTTCTTC. Translating gives CASSSKRDSYDEQFF. The rearrangement uses TRBV7-2 and TRBJ2-1; 7 positions match TRBD2. CDR3 length equals 15 residues. Germline assignment: CDR1 SGHTA and CDR2 FQGNSA.

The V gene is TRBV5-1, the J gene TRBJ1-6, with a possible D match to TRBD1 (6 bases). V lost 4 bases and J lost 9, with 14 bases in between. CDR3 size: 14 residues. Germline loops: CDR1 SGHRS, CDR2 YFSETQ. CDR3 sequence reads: CASSPRGESSPLHF. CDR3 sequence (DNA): TGCGCCAGCAGCCCTAGGGGGGAATCTTCACCCCTCCACTTT.

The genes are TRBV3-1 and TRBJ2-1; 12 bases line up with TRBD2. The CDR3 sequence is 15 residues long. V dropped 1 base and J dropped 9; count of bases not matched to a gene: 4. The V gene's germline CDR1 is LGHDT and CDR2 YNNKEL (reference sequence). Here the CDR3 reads CASSQGLAGVIEQFF. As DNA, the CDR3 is TGTGCCAGCAGCCAAGGACTAGCGGGAGTCATTGAGCAGTTCTTC.

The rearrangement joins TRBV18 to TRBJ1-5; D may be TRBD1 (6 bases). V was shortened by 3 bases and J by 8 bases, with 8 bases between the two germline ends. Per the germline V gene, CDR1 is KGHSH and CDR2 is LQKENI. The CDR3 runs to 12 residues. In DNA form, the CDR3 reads TGTGCCAGCTCACCTAGGGGGGAGCCCCAGCATTTT. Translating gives CASSPRGEPQHF.

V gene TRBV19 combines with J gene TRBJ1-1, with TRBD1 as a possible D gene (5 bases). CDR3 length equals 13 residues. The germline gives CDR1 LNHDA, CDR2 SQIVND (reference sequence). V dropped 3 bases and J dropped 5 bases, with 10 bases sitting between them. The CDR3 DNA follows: TGTGCCAGTAGTATGTACAGGTCTACTGAAGCTTTCTTT. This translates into CASSMYRSTEAFF.

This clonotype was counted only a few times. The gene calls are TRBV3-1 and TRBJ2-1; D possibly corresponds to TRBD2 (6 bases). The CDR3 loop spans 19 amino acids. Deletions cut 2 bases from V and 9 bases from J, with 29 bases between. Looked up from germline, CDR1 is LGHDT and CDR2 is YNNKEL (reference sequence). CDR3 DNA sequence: TGTGCCAGCAGCCAAACTGTCGGCCTCGTGGGGGGAGGAACCGGTGAGCAGTTCTTC. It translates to CASSQTVGLVGGGTGEQFF.

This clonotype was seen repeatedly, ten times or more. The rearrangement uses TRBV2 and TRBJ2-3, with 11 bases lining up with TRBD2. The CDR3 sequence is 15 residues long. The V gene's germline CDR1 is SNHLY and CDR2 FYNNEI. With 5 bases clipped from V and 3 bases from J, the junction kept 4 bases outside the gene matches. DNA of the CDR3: TGTGCCAGCAGTAGACTAGCGGGAAGGACAGATACGCAGTATTTT. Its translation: CASSRLAGRTDTQYF.

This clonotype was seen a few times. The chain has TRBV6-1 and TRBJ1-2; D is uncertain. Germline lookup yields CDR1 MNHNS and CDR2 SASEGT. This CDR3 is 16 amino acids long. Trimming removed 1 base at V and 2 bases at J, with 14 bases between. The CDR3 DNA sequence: TGTGCCAGCAGTGAAGTAGGTTTTGGGTCGAACTATGGCTACACCTTC. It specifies CASSEVGFGSNYGYTF.

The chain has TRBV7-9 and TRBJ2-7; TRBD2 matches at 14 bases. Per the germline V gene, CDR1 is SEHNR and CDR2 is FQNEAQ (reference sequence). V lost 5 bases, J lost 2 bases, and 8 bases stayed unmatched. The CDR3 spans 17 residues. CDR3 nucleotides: TGTGCCAGCAGCGCAATACAGGGACTAGCGGGAGCCTACGAGCAGTACTTC. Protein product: CASSAIQGLAGAYEQYF.

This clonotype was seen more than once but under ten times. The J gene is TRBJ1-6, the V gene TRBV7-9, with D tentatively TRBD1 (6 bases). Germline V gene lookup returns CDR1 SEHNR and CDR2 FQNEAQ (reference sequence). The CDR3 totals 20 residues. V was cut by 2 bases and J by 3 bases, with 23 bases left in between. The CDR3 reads CASSLRPSHKGVLYNSPLHF. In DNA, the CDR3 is TGTGCCAGCAGCTTAAGACCCTCACACAAGGGGGTTCTCTATAATTCACCCCTCCACTTT.

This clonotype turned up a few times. The CDR3 DNA sequence: TGTGCCAGCAGCTTAGAAGCGACTCCATACAATGAGCAGTTCTTC. Translation: CASSLEATPYNEQFF. The chain links TRBV7-8 to TRBJ2-1; D is unresolved. The CDR3 totals 15 residues. From germline, CDR1 is SGHVS and CDR2 FQNEAQ. Trimming removed 1 base at V and 4 bases at J, with 11 bases between.

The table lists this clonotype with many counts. This CDR3 reads CASSFAGALNTEAFF. In DNA form, the CDR3 reads TGTGCCAGCAGTTTCGCAGGGGCGCTGAACACTGAAGCTTTCTTT. This chain joins TRBV12-3 or TRBV12-4 and TRBJ1-1; a possible D gene is TRBD1 (6 bases). V gave up 3 bases and J gave up 0 bases, with 11 bases separating them. The length of the CDR3 is 15 residues.

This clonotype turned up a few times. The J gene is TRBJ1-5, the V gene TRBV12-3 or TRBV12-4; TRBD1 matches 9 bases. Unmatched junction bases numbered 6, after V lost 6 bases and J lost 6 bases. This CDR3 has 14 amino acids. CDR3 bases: TGTGCCAGCAGCCTTACAGGGGGCCTTCAGCCCCAGCATTTT. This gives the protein CASSLTGGLQPQHF.

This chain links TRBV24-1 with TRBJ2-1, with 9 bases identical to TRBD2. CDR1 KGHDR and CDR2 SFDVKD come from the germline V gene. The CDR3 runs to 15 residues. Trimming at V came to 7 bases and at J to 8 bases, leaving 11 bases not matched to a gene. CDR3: CATRAGGGAFDEQFF. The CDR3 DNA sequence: TGTGCCACCAGGGCCGGCGGGGGGGCTTTTGATGAGCAGTTCTTC.

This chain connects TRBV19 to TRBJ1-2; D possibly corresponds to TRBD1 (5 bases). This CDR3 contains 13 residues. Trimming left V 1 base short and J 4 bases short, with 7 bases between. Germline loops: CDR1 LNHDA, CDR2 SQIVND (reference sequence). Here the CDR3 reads CASSIARAYGYTF. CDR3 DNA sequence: TGTGCCAGTAGTATAGCCAGGGCCTATGGCTACACCTTC.

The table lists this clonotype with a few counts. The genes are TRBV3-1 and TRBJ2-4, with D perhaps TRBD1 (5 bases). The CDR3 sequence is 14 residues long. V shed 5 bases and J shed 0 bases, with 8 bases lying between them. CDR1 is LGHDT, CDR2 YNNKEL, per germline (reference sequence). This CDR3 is CASSLQEAKNIQYF. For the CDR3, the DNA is TGTGCCAGCAGCTTACAGGAAGCCAAAAACATTCAGTACTTC. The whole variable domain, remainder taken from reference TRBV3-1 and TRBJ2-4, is DTAVSQTPKYLVTQMGNDKSIKCEQNLGHDTMYWYKQDSKKFLKIMFSYNNKELIINETVPNRFSPKSPDKAHLNLHINSLELGDSAVYFCASSLQEAKNIQYFGAGTRLSVL.

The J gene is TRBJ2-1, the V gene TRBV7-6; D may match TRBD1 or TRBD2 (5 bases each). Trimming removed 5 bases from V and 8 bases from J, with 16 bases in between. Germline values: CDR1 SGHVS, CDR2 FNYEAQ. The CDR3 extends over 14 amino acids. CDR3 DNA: TGTGCCAGCAGCCCCCAGGCGGGCAGGGATGAGCAGTTCTTC. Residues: CASSPQAGRDEQFF.

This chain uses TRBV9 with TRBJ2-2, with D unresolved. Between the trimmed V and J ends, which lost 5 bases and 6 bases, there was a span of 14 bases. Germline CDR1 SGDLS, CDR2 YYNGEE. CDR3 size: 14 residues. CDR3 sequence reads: CASRQQINAGELFF. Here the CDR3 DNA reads TGTGCCAGCAGACAACAGATTAATGCCGGGGAGCTGTTTTTT. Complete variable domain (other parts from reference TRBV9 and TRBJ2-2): DSGVTQTPKHLITATGQRVTLRCSPRSGDLSVYWYQQSLDQGLQFLIQYYNGEERAKGNILERFSAQQFPDLHSELNLSSLELGDSALYFCASRQQINAGELFFGEGSRLTVL.

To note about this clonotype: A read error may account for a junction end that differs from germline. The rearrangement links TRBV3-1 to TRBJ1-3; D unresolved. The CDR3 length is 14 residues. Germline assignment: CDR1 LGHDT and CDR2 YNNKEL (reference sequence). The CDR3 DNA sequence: TGTGCCAGCAGCCAAGCGGGCTCTGGAAGCACCATATATTTT. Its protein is CASSQAGSGSTIYF. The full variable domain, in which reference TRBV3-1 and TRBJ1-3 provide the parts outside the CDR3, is DTAVSQTPKYLVTQMGNDKSIKCEQNLGHDTMYWYKQDSKKFLKIMFSYNNKELIINETVPNRFSPKSPDKAHLNLHINSLELGDSAVYFCASSQAGSGSTIYFGEGSWLTVV.

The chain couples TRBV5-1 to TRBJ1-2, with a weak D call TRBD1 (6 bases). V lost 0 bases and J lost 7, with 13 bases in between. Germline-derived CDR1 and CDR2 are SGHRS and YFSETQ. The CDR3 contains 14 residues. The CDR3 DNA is TGCGCCAGCAGCTTGGTTCGGGGGGCGATTGGCTACACCTTC. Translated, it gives CASSLVRGAIGYTF.

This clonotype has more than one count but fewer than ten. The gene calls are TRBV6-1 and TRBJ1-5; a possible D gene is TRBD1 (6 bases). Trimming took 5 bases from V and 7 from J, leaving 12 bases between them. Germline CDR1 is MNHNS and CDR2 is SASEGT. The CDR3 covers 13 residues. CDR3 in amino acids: CASSNPGEQPQHF. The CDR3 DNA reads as TGTGCCAGCAGTAACCCAGGGGAACAGCCCCAGCATTTT.

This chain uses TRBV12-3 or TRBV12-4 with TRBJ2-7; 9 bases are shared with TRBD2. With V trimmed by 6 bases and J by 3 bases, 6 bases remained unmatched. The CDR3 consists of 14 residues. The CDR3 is CASSSSGTRYEQYF. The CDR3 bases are TGTGCCAGCAGCTCTAGCGGGACTCGCTACGAGCAGTACTTC.

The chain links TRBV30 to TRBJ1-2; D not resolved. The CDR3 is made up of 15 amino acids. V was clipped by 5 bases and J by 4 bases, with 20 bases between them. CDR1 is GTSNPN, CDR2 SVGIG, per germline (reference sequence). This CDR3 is CAWSVRRKGFYGYTF. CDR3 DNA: TGTGCCTGGTCCGTGCGCCGTAAGGGTTTCTATGGCTACACCTTC.